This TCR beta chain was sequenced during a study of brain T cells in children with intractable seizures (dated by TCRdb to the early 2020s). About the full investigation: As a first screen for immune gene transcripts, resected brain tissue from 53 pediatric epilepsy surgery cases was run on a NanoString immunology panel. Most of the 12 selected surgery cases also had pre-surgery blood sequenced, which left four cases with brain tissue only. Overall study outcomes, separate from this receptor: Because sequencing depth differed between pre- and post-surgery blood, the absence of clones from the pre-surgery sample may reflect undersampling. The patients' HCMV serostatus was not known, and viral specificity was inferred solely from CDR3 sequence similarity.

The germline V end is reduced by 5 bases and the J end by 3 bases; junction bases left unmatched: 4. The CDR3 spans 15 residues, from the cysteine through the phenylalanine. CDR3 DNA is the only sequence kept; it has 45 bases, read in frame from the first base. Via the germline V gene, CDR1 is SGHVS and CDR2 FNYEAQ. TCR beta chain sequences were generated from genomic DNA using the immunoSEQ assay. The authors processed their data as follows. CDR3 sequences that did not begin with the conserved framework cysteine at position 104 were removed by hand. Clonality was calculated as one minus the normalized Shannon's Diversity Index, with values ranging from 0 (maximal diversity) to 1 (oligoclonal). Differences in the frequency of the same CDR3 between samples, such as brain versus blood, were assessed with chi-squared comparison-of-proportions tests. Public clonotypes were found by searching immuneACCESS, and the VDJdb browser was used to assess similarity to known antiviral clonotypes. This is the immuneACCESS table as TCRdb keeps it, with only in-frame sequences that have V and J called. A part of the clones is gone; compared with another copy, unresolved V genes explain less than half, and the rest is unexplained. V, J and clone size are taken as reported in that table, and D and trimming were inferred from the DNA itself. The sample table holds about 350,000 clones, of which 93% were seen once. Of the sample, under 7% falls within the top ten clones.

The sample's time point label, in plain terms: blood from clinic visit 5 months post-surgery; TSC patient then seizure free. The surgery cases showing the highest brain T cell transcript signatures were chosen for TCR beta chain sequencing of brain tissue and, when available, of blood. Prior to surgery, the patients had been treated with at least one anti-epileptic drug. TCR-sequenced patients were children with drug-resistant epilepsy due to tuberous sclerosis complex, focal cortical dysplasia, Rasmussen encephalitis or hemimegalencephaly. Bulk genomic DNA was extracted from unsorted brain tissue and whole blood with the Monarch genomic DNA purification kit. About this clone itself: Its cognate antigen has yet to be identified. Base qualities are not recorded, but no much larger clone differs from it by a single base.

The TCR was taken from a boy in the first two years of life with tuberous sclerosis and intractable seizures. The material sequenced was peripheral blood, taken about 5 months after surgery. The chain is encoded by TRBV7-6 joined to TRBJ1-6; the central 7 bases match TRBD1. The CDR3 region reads CASSQTGSYNSPLHF. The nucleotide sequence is TGTGCCAGCAGCCAGACAGGGAGCTATAATTCACCCCTCCACTTT.